A single sample is the source of the 30 T cell receptor beta chains below, sequenced in a study of sequential checkpoint blockade in melanoma. Clones were sequenced by immunoSEQ multiplex PCR, and TCRdb holds only the in-frame ones, with some missing. The table lists around 2,000 clones, 50% to 65% of them singletons. Indicated treatment: randomized to nivolumab then ipilimumab (arm A) or the reverse (arm B). This specimen consisted of CD8+ T cells sorted from blood (inferred from file names), obtained from a patient given nivolumab and ipilimumab in sequence. All receptors come from a human patient with melanoma. Some clones in this sample may be carry-over from other donors' samples.

The V and J genes are TRBV7-3 and TRBJ1-2; 12 bases are shared with TRBD1. The CDR3 has 19 amino acids. The V and J ends lost 0 bases and 4 bases, in that order; junction bases with no gene match: 12. Germline loops: CDR1 SGHTA, CDR2 FQGTGA. The CDR3 coding sequence is TGTGCCAGCAGCTTAACGCCCGGGACAGGGGGCGCGAGGTCCTATGGCTACACCTTC. It specifies CASSLTPGTGGARSYGYTF.

V usage is TRBV14 and J usage is TRBJ1-1, with D possibly being TRBD1 (5 bases). Trimming took off 3 bases at V and 5 bases at J, with 16 bases between the two ends. Germline-derived CDR1 and CDR2 are SGHDN and FVKESK. The CDR3 loop spans 15 amino acids. The CDR3 DNA sequence: TGTGCCAGCAGCCATGGTGGGGCCTTGGGTACTGAAGCTTTCTTT. Its protein is CASSHGGALGTEAFF.

V usage is TRBV6-8 and J usage is TRBJ1-2, with TRBD1 as a possible D gene (6 bases). Trimming shortened V by 5 bases and J by 6 bases, and 19 bases separated the two germline ends. The CDR3 length is 15 residues. Germline V gene data show CDR1 as MNHGY and CDR2 as SAAAGT. CDR3 nucleotide sequence: TGTGCCAGCAGTCCCCAAACCGGGACAATCCATGGCTACACCTTC. Translating it yields CASSPQTGTIHGYTF.

The J gene is TRBJ2-7, the V gene TRBV7-9; TRBD1 matches 10 bases. The CDR3 sequence is 16 residues long. Per germline, CDR1 SEHNR and CDR2 FQNEAQ (reference sequence). V lost 5 bases and J lost 3; bases outside the gene matches: 10. The CDR3 region has the DNA TGTGCCAGCAGCCCTGTATCGGGACAGGGGAACTACGAGCAGTACTTC. Protein: CASSPVSGQGNYEQYF.

As DNA, the CDR3 is TGCGCCAGCAGCCAAGTGTCAGGGATTATGAGTAATGAGCAGTTCTTC. Encoded protein: CASSQVSGIMSNEQFF. This chain links TRBV4-3 with TRBJ2-1, with a tentative D call TRBD1 (5 bases). The CDR3 is 16 residues long. Trimming shortened V by 1 base and J by 7 bases, and 17 bases separated the two germline ends. Germline values: CDR1 LGHNA, CDR2 YSLEER.

This chain joins TRBV15 and TRBJ2-5; D call uncertain. V was clipped by 8 bases and J by 1 base, with 14 bases between them. Germline CDR1 LNHNV, CDR2 YYDKDF (reference sequence). The CDR3 contains 14 residues. The CDR3 region is CATRGLYTQETQYF. The CDR3, as DNA: TGTGCCACCCGTGGTTTATACACCCAAGAGACCCAGTACTTC.

The chain uses TRBV6-6 and TRBJ2-7; TRBD1 matches 9 bases. V shed 6 bases and J 7 bases; nucleotides not matched to a gene: 16. The CDR3 runs 16 residues. The germline CDR1 and CDR2 sequences are MNHNY and SVGAGI (reference sequence). The CDR3: CASRDDRGTPLGEQYF. The CDR3 region has the DNA TGTGCCAGCAGAGATGACAGGGGGACCCCCCTGGGTGAGCAGTACTTC.

This clone occurred a few times. The chain combines TRBV7-9 with TRBJ1-1, with 7 nucleotides matching TRBD1. The CDR3 is made up of 12 amino acids. V gave up 5 bases and J gave up 9 bases; unmatched junction bases: 6. CDR1 SEHNR and CDR2 FQNEAQ come from the germline V gene (reference sequence). The CDR3 DNA reads TGTGCCAGCAGCCTCGGACAGGCCCAAGCTTTCTTT. Its translation: CASSLGQAQAFF.

The chain links TRBV7-6 to TRBJ2-2; TRBD2 agrees at 10 bases. Germline trimming cut 2 bases from V and 6 bases from J; bases unmatched to any gene: 12. This CDR3 has 18 residues. CDR1 and CDR2 (germline): SGHVS, FNYEAQ. The CDR3, as DNA: TGTGCCAGCAGCTTATTTTTCTCAGCGGGGGGGCCAGCCGGGGAGCTGTTTTTT. Amino acid sequence: CASSLFFSAGGPAGELFF. The full variable domain, rest sourced from reference TRBV7-6 and TRBJ2-2, is GAGVSQSPRYKVTKRGQDVALRCDPISGHVSLYWYRQALGQGPEFLTYFNYEAQQDKSGLPNDRFSAERPEGSISTLTIQRTEQRDSAMYRCASSLFFSAGGPAGELFFGEGSRLTVL.

Comment on this clone: Germline is not matched at one junction end, which may reflect a read error. This chain links TRBV7-9 with TRBJ1-1, with D possibly matching TRBD1 (5 bases). Germline V CDR1 and CDR2: SEHNR, FQNEAQ (reference sequence). The CDR3 runs 17 residues. The CDR3 is CASSFRTPFPMNAEAFF. For the CDR3, the DNA is TGTGCCAGCAGCTTCCGGACACCCTTCCCGATGAACGCTGAAGCTTTCTTT.

The V gene is TRBV21-1, the J gene TRBJ1-1; the table calls TRBD1, which could not be checked here. TRBV21-1 is given as a pseudogene. The CDR3 is 12 amino acids. The DNA for the CDR3 is TGTGCCTTAACAGGGGGGGGGACTGAAGCTTTCTTT. It is translated as CALTGGGTEAFF.

Only a few counts were recorded for this clone. The chain recombines TRBV27 with TRBJ2-5; a weak D match, TRBD1 (6 bases). CDR3 length: 14 amino acids. The V gene lost 3 bases and the J gene lost 3 bases, with 11 bases spanning the gap. In germline, CDR1 is MNHEY, CDR2 SMNVEV (reference sequence). This chain's CDR3 is CASSLAGVKETQYF. In DNA, the CDR3 is TGTGCCAGCAGTTTGGCAGGGGTGAAAGAGACCCAGTACTTC.

V and J are TRBV7-2 and TRBJ1-2, with D tentatively TRBD1 (6 bases). The CDR3 is 16 amino acids. V was cut by 4 bases and J by 6 bases, with 21 bases left in between. In germline, CDR1 is SGHTA, CDR2 FQGNSA. CDR3: CASSWQAGATIDGYTF. The DNA for the CDR3 is TGTGCCAGCAGCTGGCAAGCGGGGGCTACAATCGATGGCTACACCTTC.

This chain joins TRBV5-1 and TRBJ2-1; D remains ambiguous. The V gene lost 0 bases and the J gene lost 7 bases, with 5 bases spanning the gap. The CDR3 covers 12 residues. Germline-derived CDR1 and CDR2 are SGHRS and YFSETQ. The CDR3 reads CASSLGGNEQFF. DNA for the CDR3: TGCGCCAGCAGCTTGGGCGGTAATGAGCAGTTCTTC.

This chain links TRBV20-1 with TRBJ1-1; the D gene is possibly TRBD1 (6 bases). The length of the CDR3 is 11 residues. The V and J ends lost 6 bases and 6 bases respectively, with 11 bases between them. CDR1 is DFQATT and CDR2 is SNEGSKA in the germline V gene (reference sequence). DNA for the CDR3: TGCAGTGCCCCGGACAGCGCTGAAGCTTTCTTT. It yields the protein CSAPDSAEAFF.

The chain joins TRBV4-1 to TRBJ1-1; a weak D match, TRBD1 (5 bases). Germline lookup yields CDR1 MGHRA and CDR2 YSYEKL. The CDR3 is made up of 16 amino acids. Trimming left V 3 bases short and J 0 bases short, with 14 bases between. CDR3 residues: CASSHTTVEMNTEAFF. CDR3 nucleotide sequence: TGCGCCAGCAGCCACACGACAGTAGAGATGAACACTGAAGCTTTCTTT.

The rearrangement uses TRBV7-9 and TRBJ2-7, with D possibly being TRBD1 (5 bases). The germline CDR1 and CDR2 sequences are SEHNR and FQNEAQ (reference sequence). CDR3 length: 12 residues. V was trimmed by 0 bases and J by 6 bases, leaving 6 bases between them. The CDR3 nucleotides are TGTGCCAGCAGCTTAGCCCAGGGCGAGCAGTACTTC. Encoded protein: CASSLAQGEQYF. Full variable domain (outside the CDR3, taken from reference TRBV7-9 and TRBJ2-7): DTGVSQNPRHKITKRGQNVTFRCDPISEHNRLYWYRQTLGQGPEFLTYFQNEAQLEKSRLLSDRFSAERPKGSFSTLEIQRTEQGDSAMYLCASSLAQGEQYFGPGTRLTVT.

J is TRBJ2-5 and V is TRBV5-4; 11 bases match TRBD1. V gave up 4 bases and J gave up 4 bases; unmatched junction bases: 6. CDR3 size: 15 residues. In germline, CDR1 is SGHNT, CDR2 YYREEE (reference sequence). The CDR3 nucleotides are TGTGCCAGCAGCAACGGACAGGGGGCGGGAGAGACCCAGTACTTC. Amino acid sequence: CASSNGQGAGETQYF.

There are a few counts of this clone. The rearrangement joins TRBV19 to TRBJ1-4; D gene unclear. The CDR3 loop spans 13 amino acids. Germline CDR1 reads LNHDA; CDR2 reads SQIVND (reference sequence). V was trimmed by 6 bases and J by 5 bases, leaving 10 bases between them. CDR3 residues: CASSTGINEKLFF. For the CDR3, the DNA is TGTGCCAGTAGCACGGGGATAAATGAAAAACTGTTTTTT.

This sequence joins TRBV18 and TRBJ2-7, with 12 bases lining up with TRBD1. This CDR3 has 14 residues. CDR1 is KGHSH and CDR2 is LQKENI in the germline V gene. J gave up 5 bases and V 5 bases, and 4 bases lay outside the gene matches. Here the CDR3 reads CASSDGTGGDEQYF. CDR3 DNA sequence: TGTGCCAGCTCAGACGGGACAGGGGGCGACGAGCAGTACTTC.

There are a few counts of this clone. This chain links TRBV5-8 with TRBJ2-1; D remains unclear. The length of the CDR3 is 14 residues. V gave up 0 bases and J gave up 9 bases, with 13 bases separating them. Germline V gives CDR1 SGHTS, CDR2 YDEGEE. The CDR3 region has the DNA TGTGCCAGCAGCTTGGGGCCCTCCCCAATTGAGCAGTTCTTC. Amino acids: CASSLGPSPIEQFF.

This sequence joins TRBV11-1 and TRBJ1-1; D perhaps matches TRBD1 (5 bases). CDR3 length: 16 amino acids. Germline V gene data show CDR1 as SGHAT and CDR2 as FQDESV (reference sequence). V was pared by 2 bases and J by 8 bases, with 21 bases between. This CDR3 is CASSLINWEGPPEAFF. Here the CDR3 DNA reads TGTGCCAGCAGCTTAATTAACTGGGAGGGGCCGCCCGAAGCTTTCTTT.

The V gene is TRBV13, the J gene TRBJ2-7; a possible D gene is TRBD2 (5 bases). CDR3 size: 14 residues. The germline V gene encodes CDR1 PRHDT and CDR2 FYEKMQ (reference sequence). Trimming removed 5 bases from V and 4 bases from J, with 15 bases in between. The CDR3 reads CASSTVMSGYEQYF. In DNA form, the CDR3 reads TGTGCCAGCAGCACAGTTATGAGCGGATACGAGCAGTACTTC.

This clone was observed a single time. V usage is TRBV11-2 and J usage is TRBJ2-3; 9 bases map to TRBD1. The CDR3 consists of 16 residues. J was trimmed by 1 base and V by 7 bases; bases with no gene match: 9. Per germline, CDR1 SGHAT and CDR2 FQNNGV. The CDR3 region has the DNA TGTGCCAGCACCATGACAGGGGGTTATGGCACAGATACGCAGTATTTT. Its translation: CASTMTGGYGTDTQYF.

The chain links TRBV6-1 to TRBJ2-1; the match to TRBD2 covers 9 bases. In germline, CDR1 is MNHNS, CDR2 SASEGT. The CDR3 is 17 amino acids. J was trimmed by 7 bases and V by 2 bases; bases with no gene match: 12. The CDR3 is CASSEKGGAGGGNEQFF. The DNA for the CDR3 is TGTGCCAGCAGTGAAAAGGGAGGAGCGGGGGGCGGGAATGAGCAGTTCTTC.

The V and J genes are TRBV5-1 and TRBJ2-7; D is perhaps TRBD2 (5 bases). Trimming removed 2 bases from V and 0 bases from J, with 9 bases in between. This CDR3 is built from 14 residues. CDR1 is SGHRS and CDR2 is YFSETQ in the germline V gene. CDR3 region: CASSFEGFSYEQYF. The CDR3 DNA follows: TGCGCCAGCAGCTTCGAGGGCTTCTCCTACGAGCAGTACTTC. Complete variable domain (other parts from reference TRBV5-1 and TRBJ2-7): KAGVTQTPRYLIKTRGQQVTLSCSPISGHRSVSWYQQTPGQGLQFLFEYFSETQRNKGNFPGRFSGRQFSNSRSEMNVSTLELGDSALYLCASSFEGFSYEQYFGPGTRLTVT.

This sequence joins TRBV27 and TRBJ2-7, with D possibly TRBD2 on 5 matching bases. There are 13 residues in the CDR3. CDR1 and CDR2 from the germline V gene are MNHEY and SMNVEV (reference sequence). V gave up 6 bases and J gave up 0 bases, with 9 bases separating them. The CDR3 DNA reads as TGTGCCAGCAGGGTGGGGAGCTCCTACGAGCAGTACTTC. Translated: CASRVGSSYEQYF.

The chain links TRBV6-1 to TRBJ2-7, with 7 nucleotides matching TRBD2. The CDR3 is made up of 14 amino acids. Unmatched junction bases numbered 7, after V lost 6 bases and J lost 2 bases. Germline CDR1 reads MNHNS; CDR2 reads SASEGT. In nucleotides, the CDR3 is TGTGCCAGCAGCCTCAGCGGGGAAACCTACGAGCAGTACTTC. This sequence encodes CASSLSGETYEQYF.

The V and J genes are TRBV7-6 and TRBJ2-5; D possibly corresponds to TRBD2 (6 bases). The J call may be mistaken, given a closer DNA end match to TRBJ2-7. The CDR3 runs to 15 residues. Per the germline V gene, CDR1 is SGHVS and CDR2 is FNYEAQ. CDR3 loop: CASSSTAEGATEQYF. The CDR3 DNA follows: TGTGCCAGCAGCTCAACCGCGGAGGGCGCTACCGAGCAGTACTTC.

This clone has a single count. The rearrangement links TRBV2 to TRBJ2-5; D uncertain. The V end lost 6 bases, the J end lost 4 bases, and 12 bases lay between the germline ends. Germline V gene sequence: CDR1 SNHLY, CDR2 FYNNEI. CDR3 size: 13 residues. The CDR3 protein is CASRLVLLETQYF. The DNA of the CDR3 is TGTGCCAGCAGACTCGTACTCTTAGAGACCCAGTACTTC. Supplemented by reference TRBV2 and TRBJ2-5, the full variable domain reads EPEVTQTPSHQVTQMGQEVILRCVPISNHLYFYWYRQILGQKVEFLVSFYNNEISEKSEIFDDQFSVERPDGSNFTLKIRSTKLEDSAMYFCASRLVLLETQYFGPGTRLLVL.